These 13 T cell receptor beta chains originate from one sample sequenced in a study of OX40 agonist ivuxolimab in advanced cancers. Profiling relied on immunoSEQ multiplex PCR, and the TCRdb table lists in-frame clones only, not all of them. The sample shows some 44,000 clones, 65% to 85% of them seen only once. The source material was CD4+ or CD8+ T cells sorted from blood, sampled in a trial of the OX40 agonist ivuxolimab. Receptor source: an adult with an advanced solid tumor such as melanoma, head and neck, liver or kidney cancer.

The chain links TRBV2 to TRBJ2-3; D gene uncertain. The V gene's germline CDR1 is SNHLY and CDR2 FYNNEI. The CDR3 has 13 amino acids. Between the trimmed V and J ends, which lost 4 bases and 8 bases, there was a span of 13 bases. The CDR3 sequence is CASSGFAAATQYF. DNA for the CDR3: TGTGCCAGCAGTGGGTTTGCGGCAGCTACGCAGTATTTT.

CDR3 in DNA: TGCGCCAGCAGCCAACACGCCTCGGGAGCTGAAGCTTTCTTT. Its translation: CASSQHASGAEAFF. The V and J genes are TRBV4-3 and TRBJ1-1; D remains ambiguous. There are 14 residues in the CDR3. CDR1 is LGHNA, CDR2 YSLEER, per germline. Trimming left V 2 bases short and J 6 bases short, with 13 bases between.

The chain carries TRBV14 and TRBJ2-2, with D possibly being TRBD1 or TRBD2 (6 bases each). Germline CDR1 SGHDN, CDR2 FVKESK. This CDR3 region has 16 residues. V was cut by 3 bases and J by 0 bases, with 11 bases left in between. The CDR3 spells CASSQEGHANTGELFF. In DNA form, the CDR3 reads TGTGCCAGCAGCCAGGAGGGACACGCGAACACCGGGGAGCTGTTTTTT.

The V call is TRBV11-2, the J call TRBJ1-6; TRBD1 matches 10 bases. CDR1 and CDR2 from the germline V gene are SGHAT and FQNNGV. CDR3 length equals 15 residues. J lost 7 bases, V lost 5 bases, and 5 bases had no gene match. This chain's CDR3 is CASSPRTGGNSPLHF. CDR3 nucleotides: TGTGCCAGCAGCCCCCGGACAGGGGGGAATTCACCCCTCCACTTT.

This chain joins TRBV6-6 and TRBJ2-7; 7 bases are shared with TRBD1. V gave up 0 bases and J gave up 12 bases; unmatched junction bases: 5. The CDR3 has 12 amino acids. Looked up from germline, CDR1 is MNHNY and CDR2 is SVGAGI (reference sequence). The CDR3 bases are TGTGCCAGCAGTTACTCCGACAGGGTTAGGTACTTC. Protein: CASSYSDRVRYF.

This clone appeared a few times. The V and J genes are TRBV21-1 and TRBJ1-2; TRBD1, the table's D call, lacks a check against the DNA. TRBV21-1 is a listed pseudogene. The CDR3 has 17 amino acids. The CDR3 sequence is CASSPLDREIPNYGYTF. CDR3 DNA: TGTGCCAGCAGCCCTCTAGACAGGGAAATTCCTAACTATGGCTACACCTTC.

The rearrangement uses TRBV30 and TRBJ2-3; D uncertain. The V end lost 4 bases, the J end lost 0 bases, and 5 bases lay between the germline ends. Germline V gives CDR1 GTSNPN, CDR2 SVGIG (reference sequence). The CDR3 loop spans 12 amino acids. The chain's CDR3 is CAWTHSTDTQYF. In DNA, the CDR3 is TGTGCCTGGACGCATAGCACAGATACGCAGTATTTT.

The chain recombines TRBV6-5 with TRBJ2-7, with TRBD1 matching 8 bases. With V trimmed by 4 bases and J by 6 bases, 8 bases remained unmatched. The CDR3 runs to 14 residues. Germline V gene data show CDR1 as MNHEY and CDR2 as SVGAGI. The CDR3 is CASSFGQGAGEQYF. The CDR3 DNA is TGTGCCAGCAGTTTTGGACAGGGAGCTGGCGAGCAGTACTTC.

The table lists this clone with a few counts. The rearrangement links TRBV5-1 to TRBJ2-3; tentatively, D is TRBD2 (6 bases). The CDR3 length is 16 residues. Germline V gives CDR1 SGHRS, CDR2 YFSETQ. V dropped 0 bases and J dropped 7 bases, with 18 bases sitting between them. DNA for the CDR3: TGCGCCAGCAGCTTGGACGCGGTCGGGGGTTTTAATACGCAGTATTTT. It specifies CASSLDAVGGFNTQYF.

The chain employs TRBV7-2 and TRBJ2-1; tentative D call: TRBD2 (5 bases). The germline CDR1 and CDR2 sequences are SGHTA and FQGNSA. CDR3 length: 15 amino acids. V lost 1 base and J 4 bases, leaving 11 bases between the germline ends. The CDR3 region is CASSLGGSKYNEQFF. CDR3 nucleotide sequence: TGTGCCAGCAGCTTAGGAGGGAGTAAATACAATGAGCAGTTCTTC.

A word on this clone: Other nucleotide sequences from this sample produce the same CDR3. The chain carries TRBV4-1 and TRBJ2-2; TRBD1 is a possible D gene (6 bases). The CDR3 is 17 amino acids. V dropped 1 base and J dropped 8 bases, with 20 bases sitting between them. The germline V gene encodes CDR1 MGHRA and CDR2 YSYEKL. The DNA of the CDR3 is TGCGCCAGCAGCCAAGGAGGAATAGGGGGTCGGCATGGGGAGCTGTTTTTT. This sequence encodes CASSQGGIGGRHGELFF.

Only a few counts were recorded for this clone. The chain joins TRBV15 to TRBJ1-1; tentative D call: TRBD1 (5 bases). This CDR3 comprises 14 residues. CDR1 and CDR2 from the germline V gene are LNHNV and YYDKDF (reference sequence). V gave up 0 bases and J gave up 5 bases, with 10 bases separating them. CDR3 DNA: TGTGCCACCAGCAGAGATTGGGGGGGGACTGAAGCTTTCTTT. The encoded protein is CATSRDWGGTEAFF.

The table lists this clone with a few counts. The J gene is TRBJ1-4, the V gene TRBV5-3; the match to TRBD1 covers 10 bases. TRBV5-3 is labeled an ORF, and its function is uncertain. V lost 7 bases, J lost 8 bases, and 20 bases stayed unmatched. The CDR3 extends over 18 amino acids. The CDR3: CARLTAPGQGCLVEKLFF. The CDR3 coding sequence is TGTGCCAGACTTACCGCCCCGGGACAGGGGTGTTTGGTCGAAAAACTGTTTTTT.